One TCR beta chain is described in this entry. Antigen specificity is unknown. V lost 3 bases, J lost 10 bases, and 7 bases stayed unmatched. The CDR3 covers 14 residues. Treatment meaning: roughly 10-day PBMC culture with coronavirus spike peptide pools or control peptides (ViraFEST assay). The sample is drawn from a study of vaccination and CD4 T cells after COVID-19. Study-wide context: Post-vaccination samples were procured at a median of around 79 days following dose two (range 14 to 241).

The Oncomine TCR Beta short-read assay sequenced DNA from cultured CD4+ T cells. One entry per CDR3 protein results from TCRdb running MiXCR on the PCR reads. This table holds 25,000 to 30,000 distinct CDR3 sequences, around 64% found once. Study outcomes and limitations: Within the convalescent patients, spike mono-reactivity was found in 304 of 307 vaccine-specific clones.

This sequence was found in a human donor who received a COVID-19 vaccine. Sequencing used CD4+ T cells from blood, cultured in vitro, obtained after SARS-CoV-2 vaccination. This chain joins TRBV12-3 or TRBV12-4 and TRBJ1-4; 8 bases fit TRBD1. The CDR3: CASSFGQGWGKLFF. The DNA of the CDR3 is TGTGCCAGCAGTTTTGGACAGGGTTGGGGAAAACTGTTTTTT.